Listed here are 14 T cell receptor beta chains from one sample, sequenced in a study of T-cell reconstitution after alpha-beta-depleted transplantation in children. The TCRbeta library was prepared with unique molecular identifiers. From the PCR reads, TCRdb called clonotypes with MiXCR, one entry per CDR3 protein. In the table there are hundreds of thousands of distinct CDR3 sequences, about 17% of which are singletons. The source was PBMCs from the stem cell graft donor, collected from the stem cell graft. The origin of the receptors is a human donor who donated a stem cell graft to a child with acute lymphoblastic leukemia.

This clonotype appeared a few times. This sequence joins TRBV25-1 and TRBJ1-2; D perhaps matches TRBD1 (5 bases). Trimming stripped 2 bases from V and 4 bases from J, with 11 bases between. The V gene's germline CDR1 is MGHDK and CDR2 SYGVNS. This CDR3 has 14 residues. This chain's CDR3 is CASSETGGGYGYTF. DNA for the CDR3: TGTGCCAGCAGTGAAACGGGGGGGGGCTATGGCTACACCTTC.

CDR3 nucleotides: TGTGCCAGCAGTCCCTCGAAGCTGGGCTACGAGCAGTACTTC. Its translation is CASSPSKLGYEQYF. The V call is TRBV6-5, the J call TRBJ2-7; no definite D call. V lost 5 bases and J lost 3, with 14 bases in between. Germline CDR1 and CDR2: MNHEY and SVGAGI. The CDR3 contains 14 residues.

This chain uses TRBV5-5 with TRBJ2-1, with D perhaps given as TRBD1 or TRBD2 (5 bases each). V was cut by 2 bases and J by 6 bases, with 15 bases left in between. The CDR3 contains 15 residues. Germline CDR1 SGHKS, CDR2 YYEKEE (reference sequence). As DNA, the CDR3 is TGTGCCAGCAGCTTATGGGACCTCGCTACCAATGAGCAGTTCTTC. Translated: CASSLWDLATNEQFF.

This clonotype has only a few counts. V and J are TRBV7-8 and TRBJ1-1; D not resolved. This CDR3 region has 13 residues. Trimming left V 1 base short and J 8 bases short, with 11 bases between. Germline values: CDR1 SGHVS, CDR2 FQNEAQ. The CDR3 spells CASSLEGRREAFF. The CDR3, as DNA: TGTGCCAGCAGCTTAGAAGGCCGGCGGGAAGCTTTCTTT. Variable domain in full (rest from reference TRBV7-8 and TRBJ1-1): GAGVSQSPRYKVAKRGQDVALRCDPISGHVSLFWYQQALGQGPEFLTYFQNEAQLDKSGLPSDRFFAERPEGSVSTLKIQRTQQEDSAVYLCASSLEGRREAFFGQGTRLTVV.

This sequence joins TRBV5-1 and TRBJ1-2, with a possible D match to TRBD1 (6 bases). V was shortened by 5 bases and J by 2 bases, with 10 bases between the two germline ends. CDR1 SGHRS and CDR2 YFSETQ come from the germline V gene. The CDR3 is 13 amino acids. The DNA for the CDR3 is TGCGCCAGCAGGAGGGGGTTAAACTATGGCTACACCTTC. It yields the protein CASRRGLNYGYTF.

The V and J genes are TRBV3-1 and TRBJ2-3; D perhaps matches TRBD1 (5 bases). Germline values: CDR1 LGHDT, CDR2 YNNKEL (reference sequence). There are 16 residues in the CDR3. Trimming shortened V by 7 bases and J by 0 bases, and 17 bases separated the two germline ends. CDR3 in amino acids: CASTRWWGGSTDTQYF. CDR3 bases: TGTGCCAGCACCAGGTGGTGGGGCGGAAGCACAGATACGCAGTATTTT.

V and J are TRBV13 and TRBJ1-6, with D unresolved. The CDR3 length is 12 residues. V was shortened by 5 bases and J by 7 bases, with 6 bases between the two germline ends. Germline assignment: CDR1 PRHDT and CDR2 FYEKMQ (reference sequence). This CDR3 is CASSAPNSPLHF. The CDR3 coding sequence is TGTGCCAGCAGCGCCCCCAATTCACCCCTCCACTTT.

A few counts support this clonotype. This chain connects TRBV18 to TRBJ1-2; D perhaps matches TRBD1 (6 bases). CDR1 is KGHSH, CDR2 LQKENI, per germline. The CDR3 consists of 14 residues. V dropped 1 base and J dropped 4 bases, with 10 bases sitting between them. The CDR3 DNA is TGTGCCAGCTCACCACAGCCGGGGGCCTATGGCTACACCTTC. The encoded protein is CASSPQPGAYGYTF.

This clonotype was counted only a few times. The CDR3 DNA reads as TGTGCCAGCAGTTCACCCGGGACAGGGTTGAGTGGCTACACCTTC. This sequence encodes CASSSPGTGLSGYTF. The V gene is TRBV6-5, the J gene TRBJ1-2, with 9 bases lining up with TRBD1. Germline values: CDR1 MNHEY, CDR2 SVGAGI. With V trimmed by 4 bases and J by 7 bases, 10 bases remained unmatched. This CDR3 region has 15 residues.

The chain employs TRBV12-3 or TRBV12-4 and TRBJ1-5, with D possibly being TRBD1 (5 bases). This CDR3 contains 14 residues. V lost 5 bases to trimming and J lost 0 bases, with 8 bases between them. The CDR3 DNA reads TGTGCCAGCAGTACGGACATTAGCAATCAGCCCCAGCATTTT. It translates to CASSTDISNQPQHF.

The chain combines TRBV12-3 or TRBV12-4 with TRBJ2-2, with a weak D call TRBD2 (5 bases). The V and J ends lost 9 bases and 7 bases respectively, with 18 bases between them. The CDR3 loop spans 14 amino acids. CDR3 residues: CASFRSGWNGELFF. CDR3 DNA sequence: TGTGCCAGTTTTAGGTCGGGGTGGAACGGGGAGCTGTTTTTT.

This clonotype was seen at least ten times. The chain employs TRBV7-9 and TRBJ1-1, with 10 bases identical to TRBD1. The V gene's germline CDR1 is SEHNR and CDR2 FQNEAQ (reference sequence). Trimming cost V 6 bases and J 5 bases; bases outside gene matches: 6. This CDR3 region has 14 residues. CDR3 residues: CASSFGQGGTEAFF. The CDR3, as DNA: TGTGCCAGCAGTTTCGGACAGGGGGGAACTGAAGCTTTCTTT.

This clonotype was counted between two and nine times. This chain joins TRBV5-6 and TRBJ2-7; D may correspond to TRBD1 or TRBD2 (5 bases each). The germline V and J ends were trimmed by 2 bases and 4 bases, with 13 bases remaining between them. From germline, CDR1 is SGHDT and CDR2 YYEEEE. This CDR3 is 14 amino acids long. CDR3 in amino acids: CASSFPGGYYEQYF. The DNA of the CDR3 is TGTGCCAGCAGCTTCCCTGGGGGTTATTACGAGCAGTACTTC.

This clonotype has only a few counts. The chain uses TRBV7-3 and TRBJ2-6; 10 positions match TRBD1. The length of the CDR3 is 18 residues. In germline, CDR1 is SGHTA, CDR2 FQGTGA. V was clipped by 5 bases and J by 2 bases; unmatched bases: 9. The CDR3 spells CASSPTTGGYPGANVLTF. The CDR3 nucleotides are TGTGCCAGCAGCCCGACGACAGGGGGCTATCCTGGGGCCAACGTCCTGACTTTC.